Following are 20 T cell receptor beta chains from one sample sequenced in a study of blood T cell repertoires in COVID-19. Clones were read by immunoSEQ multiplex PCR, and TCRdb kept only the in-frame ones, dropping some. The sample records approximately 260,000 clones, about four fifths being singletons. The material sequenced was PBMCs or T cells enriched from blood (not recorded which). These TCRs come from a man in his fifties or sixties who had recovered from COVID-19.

CDR3 sequence: CASSPRANEKLFF. In nucleotides, the CDR3 is TGTGCCAGCAGCCCCCGCGCAAACGAAAAACTGTTTTTT. The chain couples TRBV11-2 to TRBJ1-4; D gene ambiguous. Germline CDR1 SGHAT, CDR2 FQNNGV. V lost 5 bases and J 8 bases, leaving 12 bases between the germline ends. The CDR3 consists of 13 residues.

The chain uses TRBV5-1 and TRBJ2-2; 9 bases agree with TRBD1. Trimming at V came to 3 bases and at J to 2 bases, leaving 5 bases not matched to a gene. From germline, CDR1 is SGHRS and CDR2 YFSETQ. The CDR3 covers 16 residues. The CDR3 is CASSWADRGNTGELFF. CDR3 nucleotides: TGCGCCAGCAGCTGGGCGGACAGGGGTAACACCGGGGAGCTGTTTTTT.

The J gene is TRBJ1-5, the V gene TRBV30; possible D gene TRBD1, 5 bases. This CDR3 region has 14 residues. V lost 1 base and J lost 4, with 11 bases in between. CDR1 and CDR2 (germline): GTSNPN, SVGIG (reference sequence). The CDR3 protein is CAWSAFGGNQPQHF. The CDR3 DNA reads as TGTGCCTGGAGTGCGTTCGGGGGGAATCAGCCCCAGCATTTT.

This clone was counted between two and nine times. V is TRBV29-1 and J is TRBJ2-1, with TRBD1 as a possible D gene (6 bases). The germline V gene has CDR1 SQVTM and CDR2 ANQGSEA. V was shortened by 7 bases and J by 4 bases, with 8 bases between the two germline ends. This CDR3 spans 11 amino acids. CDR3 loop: CSAGQYNEQFF. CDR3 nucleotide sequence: TGCAGCGCCGGACAGTACAATGAGCAGTTCTTC.

CDR3 region: CASSVAGGPQHF. Written as DNA, the CDR3 is TGTGCCAGCAGCGTAGCGGGGGGGCCCCAGCATTTT. The chain employs TRBV9 and TRBJ1-5; a weak D match, TRBD1 (5 bases). The ends were cut back, 0 bases at V and 9 bases at J, with 7 bases in the middle. The CDR3 is 12 amino acids. The germline V gene encodes CDR1 SGDLS and CDR2 YYNGEE.

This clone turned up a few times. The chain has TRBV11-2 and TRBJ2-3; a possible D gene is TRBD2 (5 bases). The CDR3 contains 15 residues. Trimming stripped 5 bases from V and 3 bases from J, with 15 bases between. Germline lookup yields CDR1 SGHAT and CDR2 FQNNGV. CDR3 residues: CASSPLKDSTDTQYF. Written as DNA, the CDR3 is TGTGCCAGCAGCCCACTCAAGGACTCTACAGATACGCAGTATTTT.

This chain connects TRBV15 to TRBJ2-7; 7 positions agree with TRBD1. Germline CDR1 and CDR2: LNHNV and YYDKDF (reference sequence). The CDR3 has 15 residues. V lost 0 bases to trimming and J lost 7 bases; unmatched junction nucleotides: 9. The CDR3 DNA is TGTGCCACCAGCAGAGATAAAGGGGGCGTGGGAGAGCAGTACTTC. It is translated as CATSRDKGGVGEQYF.

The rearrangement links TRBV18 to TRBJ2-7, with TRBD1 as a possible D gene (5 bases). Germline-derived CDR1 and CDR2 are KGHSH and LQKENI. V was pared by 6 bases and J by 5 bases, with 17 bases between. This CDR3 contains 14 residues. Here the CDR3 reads CASSPGLQLNEQYF. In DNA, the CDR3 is TGTGCCAGCTCCCCAGGGCTACAGCTCAACGAGCAGTACTTC.

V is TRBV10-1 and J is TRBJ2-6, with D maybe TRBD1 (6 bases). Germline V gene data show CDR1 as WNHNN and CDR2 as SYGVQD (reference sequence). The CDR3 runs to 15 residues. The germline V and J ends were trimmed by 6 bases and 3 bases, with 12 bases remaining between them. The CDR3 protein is CASSPGANGANVLTF. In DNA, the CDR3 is TGCGCCAGCAGCCCAGGGGCTAATGGGGCCAACGTCCTGACTTTC.

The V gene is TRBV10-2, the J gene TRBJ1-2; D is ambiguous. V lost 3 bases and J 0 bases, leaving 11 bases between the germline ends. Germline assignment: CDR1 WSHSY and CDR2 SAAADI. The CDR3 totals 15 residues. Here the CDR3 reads CASSESEGPNYGYTF. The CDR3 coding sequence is TGCGCCAGCAGTGAAAGCGAGGGCCCTAACTATGGCTACACCTTC.

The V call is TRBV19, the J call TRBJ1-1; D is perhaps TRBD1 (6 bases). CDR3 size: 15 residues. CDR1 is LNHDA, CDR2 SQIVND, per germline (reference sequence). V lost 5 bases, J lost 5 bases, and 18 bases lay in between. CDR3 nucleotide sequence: TGTGCCAGTAGTGTCATAGACAGGCTCGGGACTGAAGCTTTCTTT. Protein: CASSVIDRLGTEAFF. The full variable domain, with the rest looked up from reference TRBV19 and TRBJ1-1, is DGGITQSPKYLFRKEGQNVTLSCEQNLNHDAMYWYRQDPGQGLRLIYYSQIVNDFQKGDIAEGYSVSREKKESFPLTVTSAQKNPTAFYLCASSVIDRLGTEAFFGQGTRLTVV.

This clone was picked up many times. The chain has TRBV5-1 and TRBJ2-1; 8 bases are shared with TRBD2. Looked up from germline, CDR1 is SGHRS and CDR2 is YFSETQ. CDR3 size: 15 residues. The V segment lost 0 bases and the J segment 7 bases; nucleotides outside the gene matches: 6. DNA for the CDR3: TGCGCCAGCAGCTTGGGCCCGGGGGGGCCAAATGAGCAGTTCTTC. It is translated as CASSLGPGGPNEQFF.

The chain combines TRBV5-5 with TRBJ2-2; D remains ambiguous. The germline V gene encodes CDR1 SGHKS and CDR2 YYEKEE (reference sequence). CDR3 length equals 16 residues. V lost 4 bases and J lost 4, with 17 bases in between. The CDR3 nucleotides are TGTGCCAGCAGCCCAGGTAGGCCGGCTGGCACCGGGGAGCTGTTTTTT. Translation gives CASSPGRPAGTGELFF.

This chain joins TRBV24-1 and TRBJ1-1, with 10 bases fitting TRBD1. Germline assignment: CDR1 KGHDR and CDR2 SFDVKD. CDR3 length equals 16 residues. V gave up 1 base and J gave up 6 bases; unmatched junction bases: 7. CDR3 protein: CATSDFKTGGPPEAFF. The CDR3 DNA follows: TGTGCCACCAGTGATTTTAAGACAGGGGGCCCGCCTGAAGCTTTCTTT.

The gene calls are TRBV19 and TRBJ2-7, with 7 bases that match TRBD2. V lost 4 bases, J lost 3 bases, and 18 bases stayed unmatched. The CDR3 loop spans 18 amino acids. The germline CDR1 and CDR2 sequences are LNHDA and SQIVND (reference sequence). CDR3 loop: CASSTAAVTGLGNYEQYF. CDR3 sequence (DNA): TGTGCCAGTAGTACGGCGGCGGTGACTGGACTAGGGAACTACGAGCAGTACTTC.

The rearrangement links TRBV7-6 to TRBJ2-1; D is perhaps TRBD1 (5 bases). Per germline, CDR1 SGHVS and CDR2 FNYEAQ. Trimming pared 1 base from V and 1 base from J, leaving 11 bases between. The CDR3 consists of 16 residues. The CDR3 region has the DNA TGTGCCAGCAGCTTAGGACCAGGGCCATCCTACAATGAGCAGTTCTTC. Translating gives CASSLGPGPSYNEQFF.

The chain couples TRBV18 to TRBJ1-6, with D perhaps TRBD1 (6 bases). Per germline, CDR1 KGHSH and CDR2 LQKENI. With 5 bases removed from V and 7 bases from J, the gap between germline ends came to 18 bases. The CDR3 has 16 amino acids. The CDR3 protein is CASSSRTLGQNSPLHF. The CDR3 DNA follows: TGTGCCAGCTCATCCCGGACATTAGGACAGAATTCACCCCTCCACTTT. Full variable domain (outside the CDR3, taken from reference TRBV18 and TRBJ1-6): NAGVMQNPRHLVRRRGQEARLRCSPMKGHSHVYWYRQLPEEGLKFMVYLQKENIIDESGMPKERFSAEFPKEGPSILRIQQVVRGDSAAYFCASSSRTLGQNSPLHFGNGTRLTVT.

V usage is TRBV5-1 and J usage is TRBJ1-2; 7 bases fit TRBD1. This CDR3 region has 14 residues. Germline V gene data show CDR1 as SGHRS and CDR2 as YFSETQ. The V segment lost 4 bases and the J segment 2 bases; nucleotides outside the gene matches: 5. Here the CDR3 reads CASSPTGRNYGYTF. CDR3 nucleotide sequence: TGCGCCAGCAGCCCGACAGGGAGAAACTATGGCTACACCTTC.

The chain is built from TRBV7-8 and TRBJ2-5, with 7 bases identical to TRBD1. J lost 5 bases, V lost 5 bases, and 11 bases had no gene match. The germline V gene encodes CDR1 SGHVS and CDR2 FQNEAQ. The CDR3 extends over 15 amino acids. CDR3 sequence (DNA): TGTGCCAGCAGCCTAGGACAGGCCAAGTGGGAGACCCAGTACTTC. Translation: CASSLGQAKWETQYF.

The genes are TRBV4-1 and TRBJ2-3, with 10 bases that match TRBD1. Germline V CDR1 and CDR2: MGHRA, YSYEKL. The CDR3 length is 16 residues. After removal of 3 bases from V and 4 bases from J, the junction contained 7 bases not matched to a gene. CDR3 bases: TGCGCCAGCAGCCAGCGTGGGACAGGGGCGGCAGATACGCAGTATTTT. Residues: CASSQRGTGAADTQYF.